The clone carrying this TCR beta chain was seen ten or more times. The antigen is unknown. Using two-round multiplex PCR, the authors amplified TCR beta CDR3 from genomic DNA. TRBV and TRBJ genes each had their own specific primers in first-round PCR. MiXCR, applied by TCRdb to the multiplex PCR reads, yields one record per CDR3 protein. This table holds roughly 30,000 distinct CDR3 sequences, roughly 40% found once. Trimming removed 5 bases from V and 1 base from J, with 14 bases in between. CDR3 size: 15 residues. Germline V CDR1 and CDR2: MNHNS, SASEGT. These data are taken from a study of prognosis after radiotherapy for stage I lung cancer. As for the study in general: Every patient with non-small cell lung cancer was judged medically inoperable. Squamous cell carcinoma was diagnosed in six to eight patients and adenocarcinoma in about a dozen. Not a single patient was given any concurrent therapy alongside stereotactic body radiotherapy, also referred to as SBRT. Study-level findings and limits: Patients who went on to get distant metastases had lower Shannon entropy after stereotactic body radiation therapy.

The material was PBMCs, obtained before or after stereotactic body radiation therapy (not recorded which). The clonotype was recovered from a donor at least 50 years old with non-small cell lung cancer. This sequence joins TRBV6-1 and TRBJ2-5; a possible D gene is TRBD2 (5 bases). CDR3 amino acids: CASSRGWGAQETQYF. The CDR3 DNA sequence: TGTGCCAGCAGTAGAGGGTGGGGAGCCCAAGAGACCCAGTACTTC.